This T cell receptor beta chain was recovered during a study of blood T cell repertoires in COVID-19. Study-wide background: PBMCs, B-cell-depleted T cells, or T cells were the source of the cDNA or gDNA that made up the material.

The germline CDR1 and CDR2 sequences are SGHVS and FNYEAQ. Between the trimmed V and J ends, which lost 5 bases and 0 bases, there was a span of 7 bases. The CDR3 has 13 amino acids. Source study methods: For nucleated cells, counts were estimated from reference gene primer amplification. TCRdb's copy holds only in-frame clones and misses some; the assay was immunoSEQ multiplex PCR. From that table come the V and J calls and clone size; the DNA was used to work out D and trimming. The sample has roughly 120,000 clones, 70% to 90% seen once. Material: peripheral blood. This TCR was sampled from a woman aged 45-59 years with active or convalescent COVID-19. The gene calls are TRBV7-6 and TRBJ2-5; no reliable D call. The CDR3 sequence: CASSPSYQETQYF. The CDR3 coding sequence is TGTGCCAGCAGCCCATCATACCAAGAGACCCAGTACTTC.